This is a list of T cell receptor beta chains from one sample in a study of CD4+ T cells in melanoma. Sequencing was performed with immunoSEQ multiplex PCR; in TCRdb, only in-frame clones are kept and a portion is missing. The sample carries around 15,000 clones, roughly 66% recorded once. The sequenced sample consisted of cells from a culture (not recorded whether cultured in vitro). The receptors shown here come from a human donor with melanoma. Each CDR3 is given with its conserved first and last residue. The D gene is left open where the match is weak. Clone size appears in some rows only: once, few, many, or a class for an expanded clone.

clone_size,v_call,j_call,d_call,cdr3_aa,cdr3_nt
.,TRBV19,TRBJ2-1,.,CASSRSPAVYNEQFF,TGTGCCAGTAGCCGAAGCCCAGCGGTCTACAATGAGCAGTTCTTC
.,TRBV6-5,TRBJ2-2,.,CASSRNTGELFF,TGTGCCAGCAGTCGGAACACCGGGGAGCTGTTTTTT
.,TRBV19,TRBJ1-5,.,CASTPKSDPNQPQHF,TGTGCCAGTACCCCTAAATCCGACCCCAATCAGCCCCAGCATTTT
.,TRBV9,TRBJ2-6,.,CASSVGRASGANVLTF,TGTGCCAGCAGCGTAGGACGGGCCTCTGGGGCCAACGTCCTGACTTTC
.,TRBV9,TRBJ1-1,.,CASSANTGITEAFF,TGTGCCAGCAGTGCTAACACAGGGATCACTGAAGCTTTCTTT
once,TRBV15,TRBJ2-7,.,CATSFWAGGSYEQYF,TGTGCCACCAGCTTTTGGGCTGGGGGCTCCTACGAGCAGTACTTC
.,TRBV5-4,TRBJ1-2,.,CASSQMSTGGYTF,TGTGCCAGCAGCCAAATGTCGACGGGAGGCTACACCTTC
.,TRBV12-5,TRBJ2-3,TRBD2,CASSISGGATDTQYF,TGTGCTAGTAGTATTAGCGGGGGGGCCACAGATACGCAGTATTTT
.,TRBV5-1,TRBJ2-3,.,CASSLEGGPDTQYF,TGCGCCAGCAGCTTGGAGGGGGGACCAGATACGCAGTATTTT
.,TRBV7-5,TRBJ1-1,.,CASSLGRNTEAFF,TGTGCCAGCAGCTTAGGTAGGAACACTGAAGCTTTCTTT
.,TRBV29-1,TRBJ1-5,TRBD1,CSVLGTAGQPQHF,TGCAGCGTTCTTGGGACAGCGGGACAGCCCCAGCATTTT
medium-sized,TRBV5-1,TRBJ2-7,TRBD2,CASSSIAGGYEQYF,TGCGCCAGCAGCTCCATAGCGGGGGGCTACGAGCAGTACTTC
.,TRBV11-1,TRBJ2-3,.,CASSFRTAVTDTQYF,TGTGCCAGCAGCTTCAGGACGGCTGTCACAGATACGCAGTATTTT
.,TRBV5-1,TRBJ2-1,.,CASSFRTYNEQFF,TGCGCCAGCAGCTTTAGGACCTACAATGAGCAGTTCTTC
once,TRBV9,TRBJ2-3,TRBD2,CASSVAVAGAGTDTQYF,TGTGCCAGCAGCGTAGCGGTAGCGGGGGCCGGCACAGATACGCAGTATTTT
.,TRBV11-3,TRBJ2-1,TRBD2,CASSLDIAGGPSEQFF,TGTGCCAGCAGCTTAGATATAGCGGGGGGGCCGAGTGAGCAGTTCTTC
.,TRBV5-4,TRBJ2-3,TRBD2,CASSFGLAAGTDTQYF,TGTGCCAGCAGCTTCGGGCTAGCGGCAGGAACAGATACGCAGTATTTT
.,TRBV9,TRBJ1-6,.,CASSVGDRAPLHF,TGTGCCAGCAGCGTAGGGGATCGAGCTCCCCTCCACTTT
.,TRBV23-1,TRBJ2-4,TRBD2,CASLFVKGLAGSPGEAKNIQYF,TGCGCCAGCCTCTTTGTCAAGGGACTAGCGGGGAGTCCGGGGGAGGCCAAAAACATTCAGTACTTC
.,TRBV9,TRBJ2-3,.,CASSVGSSSTDTQYF,TGTGCCAGCAGCGTGGGCTCCTCTAGCACAGATACGCAGTATTTT
.,TRBV19,TRBJ2-1,TRBD2,CASRRTSGWFNEQFF,TGTGCCAGTAGGAGGACTAGCGGGTGGTTCAATGAGCAGTTCTTC
.,TRBV6-1,TRBJ2-5,.,CASSETSRQTQYF,TGTGCCAGCAGTGAAACTAGTCGTCAGACCCAGTACTTC
.,TRBV5-1,TRBJ1-3,.,CASSSGDSGNTIYF,TGCGCCAGCAGCTCAGGGGACTCTGGAAACACCATATATTTT
.,TRBV20-1,TRBJ2-7,.,CSASSTHEQYF,TGCAGTGCTAGCTCCACCCACGAGCAGTACTTC
.,TRBV13,TRBJ1-4,TRBD1,CASRRTGELEKLFF,TGTGCCAGCAGACGGACAGGGGAGTTGGAAAAACTGTTTTTT
few,TRBV7-3,TRBJ2-7,TRBD1,CASSLSGTGTYEQYF,TGTGCCAGCAGCTTATCCGGGACAGGTACCTACGAGCAGTACTTC
.,TRBV6-1,TRBJ2-3,TRBD2,CASSESGGADTQYF,TGTGCCAGCAGTGAGAGCGGGGGGGCAGATACGCAGTATTTT
.,TRBV27,TRBJ1-6,.,CASGDARSPLHF,TGTGCCAGCGGAGATGCTCGCTCACCCCTCCACTTT
.,TRBV5-8,TRBJ2-7,TRBD2,CASSLPSGDTYEQYF,TGTGCCAGCAGCTTGCCTAGCGGGGATACCTACGAGCAGTACTTC
.,TRBV19,TRBJ2-5,.,CASSIDTGRGRPGGIQETQYF,TGTGCCAGTAGTATAGATACGGGGAGGGGCCGCCCGGGGGGCATCCAGGAGACCCAGTACTTC
few,TRBV2,TRBJ2-2,.,CATSLVSTGELFF,TGTGCCACCTCATTGGTGAGCACCGGGGAGCTGTTTTTT
once,TRBV4-1,TRBJ1-6,.,CASSHYPDSPLHF,TGCGCCAGCAGCCATTACCCCGATTCACCCCTCCACTTT
.,TRBV11-2,TRBJ1-2,TRBD1,CASSLGRGTGRTYGYTF,TGTGCCAGCAGCTTAGGGCGGGGGACAGGGCGAACCTATGGCTACACCTTC
.,TRBV14,TRBJ2-1,.,CASSLHNEQFF,TGTGCCAGCAGCCTCCACAATGAGCAGTTCTTC
few,TRBV2,TRBJ1-2,.,CASTAGGNYGYTF,TGTGCCAGCACCGCCGGAGGCAACTATGGCTACACCTTC
once,TRBV30,TRBJ1-5,.,CAWSYGGNQPQHF,TGTGCCTGGAGTTATGGGGGGAATCAGCCCCAGCATTTT
.,TRBV5-1,TRBJ2-3,.,CASSLYGLDTQYF,TGCGCCAGCAGCTTATACGGGCTCGATACGCAGTATTTT
.,TRBV5-4,TRBJ1-3,.,CASSFSGNTIYF,TGTGCCAGCAGCTTCTCTGGAAACACCATATATTTT
few,TRBV6-5,TRBJ2-1,.,CASARSTGNSEQFF,TGTGCCAGTGCTCGTTCCACGGGAAACAGTGAGCAGTTCTTC
.,TRBV7-6,TRBJ2-5,TRBD2,CASSSLAGGRQETQYF,TGTGCCAGCAGCTCACTAGCGGGGGGCCGCCAAGAGACCCAGTACTTC
.,TRBV11-2,TRBJ2-5,TRBD2,CASSVRGARRGVQETQYF,TGTGCCAGCAGCGTCCGAGGAGCTAGGCGGGGGGTCCAAGAGACCCAGTACTTC
few,TRBV4-2,TRBJ1-4,.,CASSQGDATNEKLFF,TGTGCCAGCAGCCAAGGCGATGCAACTAATGAAAAACTGTTTTTT
.,TRBV9,TRBJ1-5,TRBD1,CASSVGQGAYQPQHF,TGTGCCAGCAGCGTGGGACAGGGGGCATATCAGCCCCAGCATTTT
.,TRBV6-5,TRBJ2-7,TRBD1,CASSYRTGVSYEQYF,TGTGCCAGCAGTTACAGAACAGGGGTCTCCTACGAGCAGTACTTC
.,TRBV4-2,TRBJ1-2,TRBD1,CASSQTGKRDYTF,TGTGCCAGCAGCCAGACAGGGAAGCGAGACTACACCTTC
.,TRBV5-4,TRBJ1-1,.,CASSPSGQINTEAFF,TGTGCCAGCAGCCCTTCCGGGCAGATTAACACTGAAGCTTTCTTT
.,TRBV2,TRBJ2-5,TRBD2,CASSGGGSGTQYF,TGTGCCAGCAGTGGCGGGGGATCGGGGACCCAGTACTTC
few,TRBV5-1,TRBJ2-5,TRBD2,CASSLVASGGSQYF,TGCGCCAGCAGCTTGGTGGCTAGCGGGGGGTCCCAGTACTTC
.,TRBV7-2,TRBJ1-5,.,CASRPGAGYQPQHF,TGTGCCTCACGCCCAGGAGCAGGGTATCAGCCCCAGCATTTT
.,TRBV7-3,TRBJ2-3,.,CASSVGGHSDTQYF,TGTGCCAGCAGCGTCGGTGGACACTCAGATACGCAGTATTTT
.,TRBV7-2,TRBJ1-2,.,CASSFDRLYYGYTF,TGTGCCAGCAGCTTTGACAGGCTTTACTATGGCTACACCTTC
.,TRBV4-1,TRBJ1-4,TRBD1,CASSLAGGRGRSSNEKLFF,TGCGCCAGCAGCCTCGCGGGAGGCAGGGGGAGAAGTTCCAATGAAAAACTGTTTTTT
.,TRBV18,TRBJ1-5,.,CASSPTTQTNQPQHF,TGTGCCAGCTCACCTACCACACAGACCAATCAGCCCCAGCATTTT
.,TRBV27,TRBJ2-7,TRBD1,CASSATGRAKQYF,TGTGCCAGCAGTGCGACAGGGCGGGCCAAGCAGTACTTC
.,TRBV5-1,TRBJ2-3,.,CASSRRAVDSTDTQYF,TGCGCCAGCAGCCGGCGAGCGGTGGACAGCACAGATACGCAGTATTTT
few,TRBV27,TRBJ1-1,.,CASSLEPTGNTEAFF,TGTGCCAGCAGTTTAGAACCGACAGGGAACACTGAAGCTTTCTTT